This is a list of T cell receptor beta chains from one sample in a study of blood T cell repertoires in COVID-19. The assay was immunoSEQ multiplex PCR, and TCRdb's table has in-frame clones only and misses some. The sample includes 120,000 or so clones, around 81% of them seen just once. Sample: peripheral blood. The receptors were sampled from a woman aged 45-59 years with acute or convalescent COVID-19. Both conserved end residues are part of each CDR3. A D gene is named only where the DNA matches it firmly. Only part of the rows carry a size: once, few, many, or a class if the clone is expanded.

clone size: .; CDR3 length: 14; D gene: .; J gene: TRBJ1-1; V gene: TRBV27; CDR3 DNA: TGTGCCAGCAGTTTAATGGGGGGATACACTGAAGCTTTCTTT; CDR3 protein: CASSLMGGYTEAFF
clone size: .; CDR3 length: 13; D gene: .; J gene: TRBJ2-1; V gene: TRBV15; CDR3 DNA: TGTGCCACCGCCCGCGGCCGAGCTAATGAGCAGTTCTTC; CDR3 protein: CATARGRANEQFF
clone size: .; CDR3 length: 14; D gene: TRBD2; J gene: TRBJ2-3; V gene: TRBV11-2; CDR3 DNA: TGTGCCAGCGCCCCGAGACTAGCGACAGATACGCAGTATTTT; CDR3 protein: CASAPRLATDTQYF
clone size: .; CDR3 length: 17; D gene: TRBD2; J gene: TRBJ2-1; V gene: TRBV19; CDR3 DNA: TGTGCCAGTAGTAGTCGGGGGGGTAGCGGGCGGTACAATGAGCAGTTCTTC; CDR3 protein: CASSSRGGSGRYNEQFF
clone size: once; CDR3 length: 14; D gene: TRBD1; J gene: TRBJ1-2; V gene: TRBV14; CDR3 DNA: TGTGCCAGCAGCCTTCCGGGACAGCCCTATGGCTACACCTTC; CDR3 protein: CASSLPGQPYGYTF
clone size: once; CDR3 length: 16; D gene: .; J gene: TRBJ1-6; V gene: TRBV5-1; CDR3 DNA: TGCGCCAGCAGCTTACTCGACAGCCGCTGGGATTCACCCCTCCACTTT; CDR3 protein: CASSLLDSRWDSPLHF
clone size: .; CDR3 length: 18; D gene: .; J gene: TRBJ2-5; V gene: TRBV4-2; CDR3 DNA: TGTGCCAGCAGCCAAAGTGTTCGGTTAGGAGCGGACCAAGAGACCCAGTACTTC; CDR3 protein: CASSQSVRLGADQETQYF
clone size: .; CDR3 length: 13; D gene: .; J gene: TRBJ1-1; V gene: TRBV6-1; CDR3 DNA: TGTGCCAGCAATGGAGGGCAGCGAACTGAAGCTTTCTTT; CDR3 protein: CASNGGQRTEAFF
clone size: .; CDR3 length: 13; D gene: TRBD1; J gene: TRBJ1-5; V gene: TRBV9; CDR3 DNA: TGTGCCAGCAGCGCGGACAGGGATCAGCCCCAGCATTTT; CDR3 protein: CASSADRDQPQHF
clone size: once; CDR3 length: 16; D gene: TRBD2; J gene: TRBJ2-3; V gene: TRBV2; CDR3 DNA: TGTGCCAGCAGCCCACTAGCGGGAGTTGGCACAGATACGCAGTATTTT; CDR3 protein: CASSPLAGVGTDTQYF
clone size: .; CDR3 length: 12; D gene: .; J gene: TRBJ2-1; V gene: TRBV2; CDR3 DNA: TGTGCCAGCGCACTGATCTACAATGAGCAGTTCTTC; CDR3 protein: CASALIYNEQFF
clone size: .; CDR3 length: 16; D gene: .; J gene: TRBJ1-1; V gene: TRBV19; CDR3 DNA: TGTGCCAGTAGTATACAAGGAGAGCAGACGAACACTGAAGCTTTCTTT; CDR3 protein: CASSIQGEQTNTEAFF
clone size: .; CDR3 length: 13; D gene: .; J gene: TRBJ2-1; V gene: TRBV18; CDR3 DNA: TGTGCCAGCTCACCAACGGGAGACAATGAGCAGTTCTTC; CDR3 protein: CASSPTGDNEQFF
clone size: .; CDR3 length: 13; D gene: .; J gene: TRBJ1-4; V gene: TRBV7-6; CDR3 DNA: TGTGCCAGCAGCTTACGGAGCCATGAAAAACTGTTTTTT; CDR3 protein: CASSLRSHEKLFF
clone size: .; CDR3 length: 12; D gene: .; J gene: TRBJ1-1; V gene: TRBV5-1; CDR3 DNA: TGCGCCAGCAGGCAGGAGAACACTGAAGCTTTCTTT; CDR3 protein: CASRQENTEAFF
clone size: .; CDR3 length: 13; D gene: .; J gene: TRBJ1-1; V gene: TRBV9; CDR3 DNA: TGTGCCAGCAGCGTAGTGACGGTCCTCGGGGCTTTCTTT; CDR3 protein: CASSVVTVLGAFF
clone size: few; CDR3 length: 13; D gene: .; J gene: TRBJ1-2; V gene: TRBV6-4; CDR3 DNA: TGTGCCACCTCGGGTAGGGACACGTATGGCTACACCTTC; CDR3 protein: CATSGRDTYGYTF
clone size: .; CDR3 length: 13; D gene: .; J gene: TRBJ1-6; V gene: TRBV6-5; CDR3 DNA: TGTGCCGGTAGTTTGGAGGATAATTCACCCCTCCACTTT; CDR3 protein: CAGSLEDNSPLHF
clone size: few; CDR3 length: 14; D gene: TRBD1; J gene: TRBJ2-7; V gene: TRBV4-1; CDR3 DNA: TGCGCCAGCAGCTCGCGGACAGGGACCTACGAGCAGTACTTC; CDR3 protein: CASSSRTGTYEQYF
clone size: .; CDR3 length: 14; D gene: .; J gene: TRBJ1-1; V gene: TRBV4-2; CDR3 DNA: TGTGCCAGCAGCCAAGATCTCAGGGGCACTGAAGCTTTCTTT; CDR3 protein: CASSQDLRGTEAFF
clone size: .; CDR3 length: 13; D gene: .; J gene: TRBJ2-2; V gene: TRBV3-1/TRBV3-2; CDR3 DNA: TGTGCCAGCAGCCGGCAGGGGACCGGGGAGCTGTTTTTT; CDR3 protein: CASSRQGTGELFF
clone size: .; CDR3 length: 15; D gene: .; J gene: TRBJ1-3; V gene: TRBV7-9; CDR3 DNA: TGTGCCAGCAGCCGTACAACAGGGTATGGAAACACCATATATTTT; CDR3 protein: CASSRTTGYGNTIYF
clone size: .; CDR3 length: 13; D gene: .; J gene: TRBJ2-7; V gene: TRBV28; CDR3 DNA: TGTGCGACAAGACTGGACAGCCGCTACGAGCAGTACTTC; CDR3 protein: CATRLDSRYEQYF
clone size: .; CDR3 length: 13; D gene: .; J gene: TRBJ1-1; V gene: TRBV6-5; CDR3 DNA: TGTGCCAGCACCGGACAGTTGAACACTGAAGCTTTCTTT; CDR3 protein: CASTGQLNTEAFF
clone size: .; CDR3 length: 15; D gene: .; J gene: TRBJ1-4; V gene: TRBV6-5; CDR3 DNA: TGTGCCAGCAGGGGAAACGCGGGCACTAATGAAAAACTGTTTTTT; CDR3 protein: CASRGNAGTNEKLFF
clone size: .; CDR3 length: 16; D gene: TRBD1; J gene: TRBJ2-1; V gene: TRBV5-5; CDR3 DNA: TGTGCCAGCAGTCCCGGGACAGGGAGCTCCTACAATGAGCAGTTCTTC; CDR3 protein: CASSPGTGSSYNEQFF
clone size: .; CDR3 length: 13; D gene: .; J gene: TRBJ2-5; V gene: TRBV18; CDR3 DNA: TGTGCCAGCTCACCACGCCCTAGCGAGACCCAGTACTTC; CDR3 protein: CASSPRPSETQYF
clone size: .; CDR3 length: 16; D gene: .; J gene: TRBJ1-3; V gene: TRBV2; CDR3 DNA: TGTGCCAGCAGTGAAAAACCCCGACACTCTGGAAACACCATATATTTT; CDR3 protein: CASSEKPRHSGNTIYF
clone size: .; CDR3 length: 20; D gene: TRBD2; J gene: TRBJ2-1; V gene: TRBV29-1; CDR3 DNA: TGCAGCGTCTGGACTAGCGGAAAAAAAGAAAGAGGGGACTCCTACAATGAGCAGTTCTTC; CDR3 protein: CSVWTSGKKERGDSYNEQFF
clone size: .; CDR3 length: 11; D gene: .; J gene: TRBJ2-1; V gene: TRBV6-5; CDR3 DNA: TGTGCCAGCAGTTTTAGGGGTGAGCAGTTCTTC; CDR3 protein: CASSFRGEQFF
clone size: .; CDR3 length: 15; D gene: TRBD2; J gene: TRBJ2-7; V gene: TRBV11-3; CDR3 DNA: TGTGCCAGCAGCGTGACCGGGACGGGGGGCTACGAGCAGTACTTC; CDR3 protein: CASSVTGTGGYEQYF
clone size: .; CDR3 length: 16; D gene: .; J gene: TRBJ2-2; V gene: TRBV5-5; CDR3 DNA: TGTGCCAGCAGCCCCCTAACAGGGTTCGGCACCGGGGAGCTGTTTTTT; CDR3 protein: CASSPLTGFGTGELFF
clone size: .; CDR3 length: 13; D gene: .; J gene: TRBJ1-2; V gene: TRBV12-3/TRBV12-4; CDR3 DNA: TGTGCCAGCAGTGTCAGGGGTAGGAATGGCTACACCTTC; CDR3 protein: CASSVRGRNGYTF
clone size: .; CDR3 length: 13; D gene: .; J gene: TRBJ1-6; V gene: TRBV2; CDR3 DNA: TGTGCCAGCAAGTATGAGGAAAATTCACCCCTCCACTTT; CDR3 protein: CASKYEENSPLHF
clone size: .; CDR3 length: 13; D gene: .; J gene: TRBJ2-7; V gene: TRBV28; CDR3 DNA: TGTGCCAGCAGTTCAGGGCTGAGATACGAGCAGTACTTC; CDR3 protein: CASSSGLRYEQYF
clone size: .; CDR3 length: 14; D gene: .; J gene: TRBJ1-4; V gene: TRBV28; CDR3 DNA: TGTGCCAGCAGTACAATTGCAACTAATGAAAAACTGTTTTTT; CDR3 protein: CASSTIATNEKLFF
clone size: .; CDR3 length: 14; D gene: .; J gene: TRBJ1-6; V gene: TRBV6-5; CDR3 DNA: TGTGCCAGCAGCCGGAGACAGTCTTATTCACCCCTCCACTTT; CDR3 protein: CASSRRQSYSPLHF
clone size: .; CDR3 length: 16; D gene: TRBD2; J gene: TRBJ2-7; V gene: TRBV7-8; CDR3 DNA: TGTGCCAGCAGCGGCATGACTAGCCCCAGCTCCTACGAGCAGTACTTC; CDR3 protein: CASSGMTSPSSYEQYF
clone size: .; CDR3 length: 14; D gene: TRBD1; J gene: TRBJ2-5; V gene: TRBV28; CDR3 DNA: TGTGCCAGCCTTGACAGGGGATACCAAGAGACCCAGTACTTC; CDR3 protein: CASLDRGYQETQYF
clone size: once; CDR3 length: 13; D gene: TRBD1; J gene: TRBJ2-7; V gene: TRBV11-3; CDR3 DNA: TGTGCCAGCAGCCTAGGACAGGGCGGGGAGCAGTACTTC; CDR3 protein: CASSLGQGGEQYF
clone size: few; CDR3 length: 14; D gene: .; J gene: TRBJ1-5; V gene: TRBV2; CDR3 DNA: TGTGCCAGCAGCTCTGAGGGTAGCAATCAGCCCCAGCATTTT; CDR3 protein: CASSSEGSNQPQHF
clone size: .; CDR3 length: 14; D gene: .; J gene: TRBJ2-7; V gene: TRBV5-5; CDR3 DNA: TGTGCCAGCAGCTTGGTCCAGGAAGGTGTGGAGCAGTACTTC; CDR3 protein: CASSLVQEGVEQYF
clone size: .; CDR3 length: 15; D gene: .; J gene: TRBJ2-1; V gene: TRBV19; CDR3 DNA: TGTGCCAGTATGGAGGGGCCGAGCTCCTACAATGAGCAGTTCTTC; CDR3 protein: CASMEGPSSYNEQFF
clone size: .; CDR3 length: 14; D gene: .; J gene: TRBJ2-5; V gene: TRBV4-1; CDR3 DNA: TGCGCCAGCAGCCAAGACGGGATGAGGGAGACCCAGTACTTC; CDR3 protein: CASSQDGMRETQYF
clone size: once; CDR3 length: 16; D gene: TRBD1; J gene: TRBJ2-5; V gene: TRBV5-1; CDR3 DNA: TGCGCCAGCAGCTTGGGGGGGACAGGGGTATCAGAGACCCAGTACTTC; CDR3 protein: CASSLGGTGVSETQYF
clone size: few; CDR3 length: 16; D gene: TRBD1; J gene: TRBJ1-4; V gene: TRBV2; CDR3 DNA: TGTGCCAGCAGTAAACGGGGACAGGTTGGGGATGAAAAACTGTTTTTT; CDR3 protein: CASSKRGQVGDEKLFF
clone size: few; CDR3 length: 14; D gene: .; J gene: TRBJ2-7; V gene: TRBV7-2; CDR3 DNA: TGTGCCAGCATCCCTTACCAGGGAAACTACGAGCAGTACTTC; CDR3 protein: CASIPYQGNYEQYF
clone size: .; CDR3 length: 14; D gene: .; J gene: TRBJ1-4; V gene: TRBV3-1/TRBV3-2; CDR3 DNA: TGTGCCAGCAGCCTAAGGGGAACTAATGAAAAACTGTTTTTT; CDR3 protein: CASSLRGTNEKLFF
clone size: .; CDR3 length: 14; D gene: .; J gene: TRBJ2-1; V gene: TRBV6-1; CDR3 DNA: TGTGCCAGCAGTGATATAGGACTTTACAATGAGCAGTTCTTC; CDR3 protein: CASSDIGLYNEQFF
clone size: .; CDR3 length: 13; D gene: .; J gene: TRBJ1-1; V gene: TRBV27; CDR3 DNA: TGTGCCAGCAGTTTATTTCGGGGGGCTGAAGCTTTCTTT; CDR3 protein: CASSLFRGAEAFF
clone size: .; CDR3 length: 13; D gene: .; J gene: TRBJ1-1; V gene: TRBV5-1; CDR3 DNA: TGCGCCAGCAGCTTGTCAGGTGAAATGGAAGCTTTCTTT; CDR3 protein: CASSLSGEMEAFF
clone size: .; CDR3 length: 17; D gene: TRBD1; J gene: TRBJ2-1; V gene: TRBV11-2; CDR3 DNA: TGTGCCAGCAGCTTTTCCGGGACAGCTTACCTTTACAATGAGCAGTTCTTC; CDR3 protein: CASSFSGTAYLYNEQFF
clone size: .; CDR3 length: 14; D gene: TRBD1; J gene: TRBJ2-7; V gene: TRBV6-5; CDR3 DNA: TGTGCCAGCAGTACCCCGACAGGGAAGGGCGAGCAGTACTTC; CDR3 protein: CASSTPTGKGEQYF
clone size: .; CDR3 length: 14; D gene: TRBD1; J gene: TRBJ2-7; V gene: TRBV24-1; CDR3 DNA: TGTGCCACCAGTGAGAACGGACAGGGCTACGAGCAGTACTTC; CDR3 protein: CATSENGQGYEQYF
clone size: .; CDR3 length: 16; D gene: TRBD2; J gene: TRBJ2-3; V gene: TRBV2; CDR3 DNA: TGTGCCAGCAGAGGGACTAGCGGGTCTCCTCAAGATACGCAGTATTTT; CDR3 protein: CASRGTSGSPQDTQYF
clone size: .; CDR3 length: 17; D gene: .; J gene: TRBJ2-2; V gene: TRBV5-4; CDR3 DNA: TGTGCCAGCAGCCTGGGGGGAGCGGGCTGGAACACCGGGGAGCTGTTTTTT; CDR3 protein: CASSLGGAGWNTGELFF
clone size: .; CDR3 length: 15; D gene: TRBD2; J gene: TRBJ2-1; V gene: TRBV18; CDR3 DNA: TGTGCCAGCTCATACCTAGCGGGATTGGACAATGAGCAGTTCTTC; CDR3 protein: CASSYLAGLDNEQFF
clone size: .; CDR3 length: 15; D gene: .; J gene: TRBJ1-3; V gene: TRBV30; CDR3 DNA: TGTGCCTGGAGTGTAACAGGGCTCTCTGGAAACACCATATATTTT; CDR3 protein: CAWSVTGLSGNTIYF
clone size: .; CDR3 length: 15; D gene: TRBD1; J gene: TRBJ2-7; V gene: TRBV19; CDR3 DNA: TGTGCCAGTAGTACTCCGGGACAGGGGACCTACGAGCAGTACTTC; CDR3 protein: CASSTPGQGTYEQYF